The rows below give T cell receptor beta chains drawn from one sample of a study of somatic mutations in cytotoxic T cells in rheumatoid arthritis. TCRdb's table, derived via immunoSEQ multiplex PCR, lists solely in-frame clones and lacks some. The profile shows some 9,300 clones, about 90% of them singletons. Source material: CD8+ T cells sorted from blood. These receptors were collected from a woman between 18 and 29 years old with rheumatoid arthritis. The conserved cysteine and the conserved F or W are not part of the CDR3 here.

>TRBJ2-3|TRBV19
ASSGEERGGSDTQY
>TRBJ2-3|TRBV6-5
ASSYLGQGMPDTQY
>TRBJ1-5|TRBV28
ASSSTGDFNQPQH
>TRBJ2-1|TRBV5-5
ASSYGQGPF
>TRBJ2-1|TRBV10-2
ASRVSGAGYNEQF
>TRBJ1-1|TRBV5-1
ASSLDGLGGDTEAF
>TRBJ1-2|TRBV27
ASSPGRPTGDYGYT
>TRBJ2-5|TRBV13
ASSTRQRGETQY
>TRBJ2-7|TRBV6-6
ASSYSAPGRDEQY
>TRBJ2-1|TRBV28
ASSFYGGSYNEQF
>TRBJ2-7|TRBV5-4
ASSLPGTGTSYEQY
>TRBJ1-1|TRBV11-2
ASSSSGTTEAF
>TRBJ2-7|TRBV4-1
ASSQDMGHYEQY
>TRBJ1-2|TRBV4-1
ASSQAPGEHYGYT
>TRBJ1-2|TRBV5-5
ASSLGTGGHSAYGYT
>TRBJ1-5|TRBV9
ASNGGTDNQPQH
>TRBJ2-5|TRBV10-1
ASSEIAGGETQY
>TRBJ2-6|TRBV7-9
ASSSGQGSGANVLT
>TRBJ2-3|TRBV4-1
ASSLSSAGTDTQY
>TRBJ2-1|TRBV7-3
ASSPVGGKGEQF
>TRBJ2-1|TRBV15
ATSRAGVAGEDNEQF
>TRBJ2-2|TRBV5-1
ASRGGQVVVTGELF
>TRBJ1-3|TRBV7-9
ASSPGTGGAGNTIY
>TRBJ1-6|TRBV5-6
ASSHGGARSPLH
>TRBJ1-2|TRBV4-3
ASSQERQTLYGYT
>TRBJ2-3|TRBV28
ASSFLLAVTDTQY
>TRBJ2-7|TRBV5-1
ASSPRMPEDEQY
>TRBJ2-7|TRBV2
ASSAAGQGDPYEQY
>TRBJ2-7|TRBV10-1
ASSAGSSYEQY
>TRBJ1-3|TRBV15
ATSRDRGFSGNTIY
>TRBJ2-1|TRBV5-1
ASSLGTGSSYNEQF
>TRBJ2-7|TRBV7-2
ASSLDGRGDEQY
>TRBJ2-3|TRBV4-1
ASSQNIEGTDTQY
>TRBJ2-7|TRBV4-3
ASSHTGDYEQY
>TRBJ2-7|TRBV28
ASRPTGTPHYEQY
>TRBJ1-1|TRBV7-9
ASSLELNTEAF
>TRBJ2-7|TRBV6-6
ASSYEGGAAYEQY
>TRBJ1-2|TRBV6-5
ASSQTGYGDGYT
>TRBJ2-1|TRBV27
ASSLLAGSYDNEQF
>TRBJ1-2|TRBV27
ASSFPRDGYT
>TRBJ2-5|TRBV30
AWSHWTSRETQY
>TRBJ1-4|TRBV7-9
ASSSLRDRTPFVEKLF
>TRBJ1-1|TRBV7-9
ASSFNLGQGVSNTEAF
>TRBJ1-2|TRBV6-5
ASSYLGGPQLYGYT
>TRBJ1-2|TRBV19
ASSHRGGTVGYT
>TRBJ2-2|TRBV25-1
ASSAGGNTGELF
>TRBJ1-2|TRBV29-1
SVLDGTYGYT
>TRBJ2-2|TRBV7-3
ASSRGGGVGELF
>TRBJ2-7|TRBV11-2
ASSLVPHEQY
>TRBJ2-2|TRBV6-1
ASSVSSGRAGELF
>TRBJ1-2|TRBV2
ASRADQGSSYGYT
>TRBJ2-7|TRBV14
ASSHRGYEQY
>TRBJ1-1|TRBV30
AWSYGLEAF
>TRBJ1-2|TRBV19
ASSHRGYGYT